The 13 T cell receptor beta chains below were found in one sample sequenced in a study of Graves' ophthalmopathy and Graves' hyperthyroidism. For repertoire sequencing, the TCR beta CDR3 regions were amplified from RNA transcripts. RT-PCR was first run with HTBI primers, then multiplex PCR in a second round. From the multiplex PCR reads, TCRdb called clonotypes with MiXCR, one entry per CDR3 protein. The data show some 380,000 distinct CDR3 sequences, 15% seen once. Sequenced: peripheral blood. All receptors derive from a woman younger than 30 with stable Graves' hyperthyroidism.

This clonotype was recorded at least ten times. The chain carries TRBV28 and TRBJ1-2; D call uncertain. The CDR3 length is 10 residues. Germline CDR1 and CDR2: MDHEN and SYDVKM. Trimming removed 5 bases from V and 9 bases from J, with 7 bases in between. The CDR3: CASSGVSYTF. The CDR3 region has the DNA TGTGCCAGCAGTGGCGTAAGCTACACCTTC.

This clonotype was seen many times. The V call is TRBV7-2, the J call TRBJ1-5; TRBD1 is a possible D gene (6 bases). V lost 1 base, J lost 6 bases, and 10 bases lay in between. CDR1 and CDR2 from the germline V gene are SGHTA and FQGNSA. The CDR3 spans 14 residues. The CDR3 bases are TGTGCCAGCAGCTTAGGGGGGGCCAGTCAGCCCCAGCATTTT. It translates to CASSLGGASQPQHF.

This clonotype was found many times. This chain connects TRBV5-1 to TRBJ1-2; no reliable D call. The germline V gene encodes CDR1 SGHRS and CDR2 YFSETQ. CDR3 length: 11 residues. With 4 bases removed from V and 8 bases from J, the gap between germline ends came to 9 bases. CDR3 region: CASSNEDGYTF. The DNA of the CDR3 is TGCGCCAGCAGCAATGAGGACGGCTACACCTTC.

This clonotype was counted many times. The chain employs TRBV20-1 and TRBJ2-7, with D possibly being TRBD1 (8 bases). The CDR3 totals 13 residues. V gave up 5 bases and J gave up 6 bases, with 17 bases separating them. CDR1 DFQATT and CDR2 SNEGSKA come from the germline V gene (reference sequence). CDR3 in amino acids: CSAPSGTGREQYF. CDR3 bases: TGCAGTGCTCCCAGCGGGACAGGTCGCGAGCAGTACTTC.

This clonotype was recorded a few times. The V call is TRBV2, the J call TRBJ2-5; D may match TRBD1 or TRBD2 (5 bases each). The CDR3 loop spans 15 amino acids. CDR1 is SNHLY and CDR2 is FYNNEI in the germline V gene. V lost 1 base to trimming and J lost 3 bases, with 12 bases between them. In nucleotides, the CDR3 is TGTGCCAGCAGTGAAGAACCAGGGACGGAAGAGACCCAGTACTTC. Translation: CASSEEPGTEETQYF.

The sample holds many counts of this clonotype. V is TRBV6-1 and J is TRBJ2-5; 11 bases are shared with TRBD2. The CDR3 is 15 amino acids. The germline V gene has CDR1 MNHNS and CDR2 SASEGT. Losses at the gene ends were 7 bases for V and 1 base for J; bases not matched to a gene: 5. CDR3 DNA: TGTGCCAGCACTCGACTAGCGGGATCCCAAGAGACCCAGTACTTC. Its translation: CASTRLAGSQETQYF.

About this clonotype: In this CDR3 the conserved last residue, phenylalanine or tryptophan, is missing, so a read error is likely. The chain recombines TRBV7-2 with TRBJ1-1; 9 positions agree with TRBD1. The ends lost 6 bases at V and 6 bases at J; junction bases unmatched: 8. The CDR3 covers 14 residues. Germline values: CDR1 SGHTA, CDR2 FQGNSA. CDR3 in DNA: TGTGCCAGCAGTTTCCCCGGGACAGGGCCTGAAGCTTTCATT. Its protein product is CASSFPGTGPEAFI.

This clonotype has a count of ten or more. The CDR3 is CASSLGVANYEQYF. CDR3 in DNA: TGTGCCAGCAGCTTAGGTGTAGCGAACTACGAGCAGTACTTC. The chain uses TRBV7-2 and TRBJ2-7; TRBD2 might be the D (5 bases). Deletions cut 1 base from V and 3 bases from J, with 10 bases between. CDR3 length: 14 residues. Looked up from germline, CDR1 is SGHTA and CDR2 is FQGNSA. Full variable domain (missing parts from reference TRBV7-2 and TRBJ2-7): GAGVSQSPSNKVTEKGKDVELRCDPISGHTALYWYRQSLGQGLEFLIYFQGNSAPDKSGLPSDRFSAERTGGSVSTLTIQRTQQEDSAVYLCASSLGVANYEQYFGPGTRLTVT.

This clonotype was seen only a few times. The chain recombines TRBV3-1 with TRBJ1-1; no definite D call. Germline CDR1 LGHDT, CDR2 YNNKEL (reference sequence). The CDR3 is made up of 16 amino acids. The V end lost 6 bases, the J end lost 1 base, and 18 bases lay between the germline ends. CDR3 loop: CASRQEADKKNTEAFF. In nucleotides, the CDR3 is TGTGCCAGCAGGCAGGAGGCAGATAAAAAGAACACTGAAGCTTTCTTT.

In its sample, this clonotype was seen many times. This chain joins TRBV6-5 and TRBJ1-1; possible D gene TRBD1, 5 bases. Trimming shortened V by 8 bases and J by 1 base, and 11 bases separated the two germline ends. The CDR3 covers 13 residues. The germline gives CDR1 MNHEY, CDR2 SVGAGI. CDR3: CASRDPRNTEAFF. CDR3 bases: TGTGCCAGCCGGGACCCGAGGAACACTGAAGCTTTCTTT.

This clonotype was recorded many times. The gene calls are TRBV6-5 and TRBJ1-1; no clear D. The germline V and J ends were trimmed by 4 bases and 0 bases, with 12 bases remaining between them. The CDR3 has 15 residues. Germline V gene data show CDR1 as MNHEY and CDR2 as SVGAGI. The CDR3 coding sequence is TGTGCCAGCAGTTGGGGTCTGGGAATGAACACTGAAGCTTTCTTT. Translated, it gives CASSWGLGMNTEAFF.

This clonotype was picked up many times. The chain joins TRBV5-1 to TRBJ1-1, with unresolved D. This CDR3 contains 13 residues. Germline assignment: CDR1 SGHRS and CDR2 YFSETQ. The V and J ends lost 4 bases and 1 base respectively, with 8 bases between them. The CDR3 loop is CASSTEPNTEAFF. DNA of the CDR3: TGCGCCAGCAGCACCGAACCGAACACTGAAGCTTTCTTT. Filled out from reference TRBV5-1 and TRBJ1-1, the complete variable domain reads KAGVTQTPRYLIKTRGQQVTLSCSPISGHRSVSWYQQTPGQGLQFLFEYFSETQRNKGNFPGRFSGRQFSNSRSEMNVSTLELGDSALYLCASSTEPNTEAFFGQGTRLTVV.

V and J are TRBV18 and TRBJ1-1; D gene uncertain. Per the germline V gene, CDR1 is KGHSH and CDR2 is LQKENI. The CDR3 covers 17 residues. The germline V and J ends were trimmed by 3 bases and 0 bases, with 17 bases remaining between them. CDR3 sequence: CASSPLQHWGLNTEAFF. CDR3 DNA: TGTGCCAGCTCACCTCTCCAGCACTGGGGATTGAACACTGAAGCTTTCTTT.